The clone carrying this T cell receptor beta chain came up a few times. The CDR3 is 13 residues long. V lost 0 bases, J lost 8 bases, and 6 bases lay in between. From germline, CDR1 is SGHRS and CDR2 YFSETQ. Caucasian, healthy and from Russia, the donors were aged between roughly 6 and 95. This sample was taken from a study of blood T cells in healthy people across ages. Study summary: Capture via template switching afforded approximately one barcoded beta molecule per two T cells.

A J-beta primer mix and a sample-barcoded 5' primer were used in a second PCR of about 7 to 12 cycles. Each cDNA molecule carried a tag from a template-switch adaptor that contained 12 random nucleotides. TCRdb called the 5' RACE reads again in MiXCR, with one record for every CDR3 protein. The data contain 600,000 to 1,000,000 distinct CDR3 sequences, more than 45% of them seen just once; the ten biggest clones take up around 20%. This receptor was taken from a man younger than 45 in good health. Sequenced sample: blood. The chain carries TRBV5-1 and TRBJ1-6, with D unclear. CDR3 nucleotides: TGCGCCAGCAGCTTGGGGGTTGATTCACCCCTCCACTTT. Protein sequence: CASSLGVDSPLHF. The full variable domain, completed using reference TRBV5-1 and TRBJ1-6, is KAGVTQTPRYLIKTRGQQVTLSCSPISGHRSVSWYQQTPGQGLQFLFEYFSETQRNKGNFPGRFSGRQFSNSRSEMNVSTLELGDSALYLCASSLGVDSPLHFGNGTRLTVT.